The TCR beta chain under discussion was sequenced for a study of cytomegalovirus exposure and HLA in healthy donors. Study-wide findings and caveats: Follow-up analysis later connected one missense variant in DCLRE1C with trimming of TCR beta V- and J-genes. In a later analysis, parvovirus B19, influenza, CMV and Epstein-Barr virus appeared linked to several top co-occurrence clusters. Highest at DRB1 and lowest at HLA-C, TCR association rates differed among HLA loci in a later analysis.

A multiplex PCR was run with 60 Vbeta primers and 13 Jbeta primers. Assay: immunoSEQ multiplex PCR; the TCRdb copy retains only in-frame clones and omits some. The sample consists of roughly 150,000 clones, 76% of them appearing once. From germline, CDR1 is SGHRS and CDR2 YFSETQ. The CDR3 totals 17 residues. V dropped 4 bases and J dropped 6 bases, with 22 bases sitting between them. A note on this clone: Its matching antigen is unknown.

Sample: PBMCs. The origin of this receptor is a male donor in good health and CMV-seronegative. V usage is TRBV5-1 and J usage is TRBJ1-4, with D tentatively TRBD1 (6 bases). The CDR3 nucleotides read TGCGCCAGCAGCCGGCGGGGGCCCGGTACCGGTTATGAAAAACTGTTTTTT. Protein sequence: CASSRRGPGTGYEKLFF.